One and the same sample provided the 4 T cell receptor beta chains below, sequenced in a study of blood T cell repertoires in COVID-19. The method was immunoSEQ multiplex PCR; TCRdb's version includes in-frame clones alone and lacks a portion of them. In the table there are approximately 150,000 clones, around 89% of which are singletons. Material: peripheral blood. These receptors all stem from a man aged 50 to 59 with active or convalescent COVID-19.

The J gene is TRBJ2-7, the V gene TRBV19; weak D call: TRBD2 (7 bases). CDR1 is LNHDA, CDR2 SQIVND, per germline (reference sequence). The CDR3 contains 15 residues. The V end was cut by 4 bases, the J end by 5 bases, with 18 bases between. CDR3 sequence (DNA): TGTGCCAGTAGTAATACCGGGGGGCTCCCGGACGAGCAGTACTTC. This codes for CASSNTGGLPDEQYF.

This clone was counted between two and nine times. The V and J genes are TRBV5-1 and TRBJ1-3; D remains unclear. The ends were cut back, 4 bases at V and 0 bases at J, with 5 bases in the middle. This CDR3 is built from 13 residues. CDR1 is SGHRS, CDR2 YFSETQ, per germline. CDR3 protein: CASSTNSGNTIYF. The CDR3 DNA reads as TGCGCCAGCAGCACAAACTCTGGAAACACCATATATTTT.

This sequence joins TRBV30 and TRBJ2-3; 9 bases are a match to TRBD2. V dropped 1 base and J dropped 11; count of bases not matched to a gene: 4. There are 12 residues in the CDR3. In germline, CDR1 is GTSNPN, CDR2 SVGIG (reference sequence). The CDR3 loop reads CAWSGGGGGQYF. As DNA, the CDR3 is TGTGCCTGGAGTGGCGGGGGGGGTGGGCAGTATTTT.

This clone was counted a few times. The chain has TRBV5-1 and TRBJ1-3; D might be TRBD1 (6 bases). V was pared by 0 bases and J by 4 bases, with 11 bases between. The CDR3 has 15 residues. Germline CDR1 reads SGHRS; CDR2 reads YFSETQ. The DNA for the CDR3 is TGCGCCAGCAGCTTGGAAGCGGGGGGCGGAAACACCATATATTTT. Amino acids: CASSLEAGGGNTIYF.